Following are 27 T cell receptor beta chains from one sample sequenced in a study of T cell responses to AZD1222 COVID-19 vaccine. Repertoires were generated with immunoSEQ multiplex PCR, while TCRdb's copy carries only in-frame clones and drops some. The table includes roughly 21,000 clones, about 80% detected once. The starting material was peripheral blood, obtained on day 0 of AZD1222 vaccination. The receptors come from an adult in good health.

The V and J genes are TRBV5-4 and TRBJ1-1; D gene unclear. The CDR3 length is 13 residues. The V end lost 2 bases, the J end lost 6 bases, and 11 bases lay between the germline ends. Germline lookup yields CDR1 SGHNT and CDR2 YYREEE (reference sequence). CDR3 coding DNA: TGTGCCAGCAGCTTTTGGGGAAATCCTGAAGCTTTCTTT. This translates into CASSFWGNPEAFF. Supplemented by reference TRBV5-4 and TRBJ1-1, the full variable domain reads ETGVTQSPTHLIKTRGQQVTLRCSSQSGHNTVSWYQQALGQGPQFIFQYYREEENGRGNFPPRFSGLQFPNYSSELNVNALELDDSALYLCASSFWGNPEAFFGQGTRLTVV.

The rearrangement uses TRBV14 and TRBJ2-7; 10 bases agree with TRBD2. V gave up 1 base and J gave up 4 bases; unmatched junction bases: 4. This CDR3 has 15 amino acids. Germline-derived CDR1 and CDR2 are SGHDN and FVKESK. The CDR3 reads CASSQGASGSYEQYF. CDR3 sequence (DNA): TGTGCCAGCAGCCAAGGGGCTAGCGGGAGTTACGAGCAGTACTTC.

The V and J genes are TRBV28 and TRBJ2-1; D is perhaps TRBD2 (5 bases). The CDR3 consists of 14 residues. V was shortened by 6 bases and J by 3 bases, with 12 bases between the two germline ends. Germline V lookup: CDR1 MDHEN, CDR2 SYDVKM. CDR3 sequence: CASSIATIYNEQFF. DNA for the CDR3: TGTGCCAGCAGCATAGCGACTATCTACAATGAGCAGTTCTTC. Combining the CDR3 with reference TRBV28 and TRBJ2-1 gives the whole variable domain DVKVTQSSRYLVKRTGEKVFLECVQDMDHENMFWYRQDPGLGLRLIYFSYDVKMKEKGDIPEGYSVSREKKERFSLILESASTNQTSMYLCASSIATIYNEQFFGPGTRLTVL.

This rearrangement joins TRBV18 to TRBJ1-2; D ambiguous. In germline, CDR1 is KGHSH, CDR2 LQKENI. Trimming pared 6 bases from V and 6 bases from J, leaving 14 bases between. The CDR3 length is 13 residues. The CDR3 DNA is TGTGCCAGCTCGCGAGATGTTCGGAATGGCTACACCTTC. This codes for CASSRDVRNGYTF.

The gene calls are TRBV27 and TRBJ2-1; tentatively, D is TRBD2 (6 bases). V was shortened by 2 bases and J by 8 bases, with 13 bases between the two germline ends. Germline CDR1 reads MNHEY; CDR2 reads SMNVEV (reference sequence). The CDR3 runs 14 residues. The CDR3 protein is CASSLHTSLDEQFF. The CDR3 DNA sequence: TGTGCCAGCAGTTTACATACTAGCCTCGATGAGCAGTTCTTC.

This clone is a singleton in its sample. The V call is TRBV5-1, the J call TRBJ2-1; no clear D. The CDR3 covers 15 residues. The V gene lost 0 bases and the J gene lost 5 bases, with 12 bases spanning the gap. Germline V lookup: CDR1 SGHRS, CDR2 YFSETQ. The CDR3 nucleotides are TGCGCCAGCAGCTTGGTGTGGTCTAGTCACAATGAGCAGTTCTTC. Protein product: CASSLVWSSHNEQFF.

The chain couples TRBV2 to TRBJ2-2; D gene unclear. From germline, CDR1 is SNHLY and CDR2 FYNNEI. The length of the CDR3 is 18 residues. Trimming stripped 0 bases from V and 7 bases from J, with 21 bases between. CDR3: CASSEAALSVVRNGELFF. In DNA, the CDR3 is TGTGCCAGCAGTGAAGCTGCCCTCTCCGTGGTTCGTAACGGGGAGCTGTTTTTT.

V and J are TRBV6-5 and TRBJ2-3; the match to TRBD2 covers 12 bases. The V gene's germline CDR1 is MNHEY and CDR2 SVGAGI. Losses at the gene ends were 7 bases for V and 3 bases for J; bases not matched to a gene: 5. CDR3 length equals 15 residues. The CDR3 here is CASKGGTSGTDTQYF. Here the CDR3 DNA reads TGTGCCAGCAAGGGAGGGACTAGCGGGACAGATACGCAGTATTTT.

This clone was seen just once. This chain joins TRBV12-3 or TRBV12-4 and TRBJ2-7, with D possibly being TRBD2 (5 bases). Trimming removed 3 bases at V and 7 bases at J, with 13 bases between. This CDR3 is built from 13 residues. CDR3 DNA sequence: TGTGCCAGCAGTTTTGCCGGGGTAAGGGAGCAGTACTTC. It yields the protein CASSFAGVREQYF.

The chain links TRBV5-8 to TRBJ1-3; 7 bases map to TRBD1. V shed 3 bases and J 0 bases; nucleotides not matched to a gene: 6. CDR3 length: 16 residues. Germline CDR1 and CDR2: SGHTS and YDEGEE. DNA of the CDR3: TGTGCCAGCAGCTGGATCTCAGGGGGCTCTGGAAACACCATATATTTT. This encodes CASSWISGGSGNTIYF.

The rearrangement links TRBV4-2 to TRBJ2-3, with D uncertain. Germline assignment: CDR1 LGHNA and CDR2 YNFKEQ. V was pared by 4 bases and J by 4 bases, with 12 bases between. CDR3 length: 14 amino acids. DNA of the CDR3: TGTGCCAGCAGCCCTACCCTTCGGGCAGATACGCAGTATTTT. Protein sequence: CASSPTLRADTQYF.

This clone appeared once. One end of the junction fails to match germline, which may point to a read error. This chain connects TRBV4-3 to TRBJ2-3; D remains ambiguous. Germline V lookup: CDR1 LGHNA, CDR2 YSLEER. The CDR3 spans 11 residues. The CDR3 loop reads CASSQGFVTIF. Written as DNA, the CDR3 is TGCGCCAGCAGCCAAGGTTTTGTTACGATTTTT.

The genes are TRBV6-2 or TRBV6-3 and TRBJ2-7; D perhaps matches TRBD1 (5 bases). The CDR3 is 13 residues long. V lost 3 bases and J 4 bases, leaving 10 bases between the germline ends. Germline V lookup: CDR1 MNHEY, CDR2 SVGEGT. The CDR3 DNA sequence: TGTGCCAGCAGTTATTCAGGGAAATACGAGCAGTACTTC. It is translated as CASSYSGKYEQYF.

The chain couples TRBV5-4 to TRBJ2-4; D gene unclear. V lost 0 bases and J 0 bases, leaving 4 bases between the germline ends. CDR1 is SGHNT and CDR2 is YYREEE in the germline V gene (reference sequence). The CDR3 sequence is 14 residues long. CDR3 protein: CASSLDLAKNIQYF. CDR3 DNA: TGTGCCAGCAGCTTGGATTTAGCCAAAAACATTCAGTACTTC.

CDR3 sequence reads: CASSPIQGFDTQYF. The CDR3 coding sequence is TGTGCCAGCAGCCCAATACAGGGTTTCGATACGCAGTATTTT. This chain uses TRBV14 with TRBJ2-3; TRBD1 is a possible D gene (6 bases). Trimming left V 4 bases short and J 6 bases short, with 14 bases between. Germline-derived CDR1 and CDR2 are SGHDN and FVKESK. The CDR3 sequence is 14 residues long.

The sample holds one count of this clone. The CDR3 loop is CASSYRGTDGGAFF. In nucleotides, the CDR3 is TGTGCCAGCAGCTACAGGGGCACGGATGGGGGTGCTTTCTTT. The chain recombines TRBV4-2 with TRBJ1-1, with 7 bases identical to TRBD1. This CDR3 is built from 14 residues. V gave up 5 bases and J gave up 11 bases; unmatched junction bases: 14. Germline assignment: CDR1 LGHNA and CDR2 YNFKEQ.

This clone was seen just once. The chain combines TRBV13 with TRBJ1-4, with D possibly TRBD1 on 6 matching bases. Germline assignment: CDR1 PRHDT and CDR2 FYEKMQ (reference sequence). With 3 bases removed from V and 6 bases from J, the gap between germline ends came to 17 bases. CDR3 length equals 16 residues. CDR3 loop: CASSFEGGGGDEKLFF. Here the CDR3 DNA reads TGTGCCAGCAGCTTCGAAGGGGGGGGAGGAGATGAAAAACTGTTTTTT.

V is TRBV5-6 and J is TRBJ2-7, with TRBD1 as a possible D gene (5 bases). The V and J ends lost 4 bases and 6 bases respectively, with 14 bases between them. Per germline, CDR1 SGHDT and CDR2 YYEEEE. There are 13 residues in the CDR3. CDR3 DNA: TGTGCCAGCAGCGCCACCCAGGGTGCCGAGCAGTACTTC. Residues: CASSATQGAEQYF.

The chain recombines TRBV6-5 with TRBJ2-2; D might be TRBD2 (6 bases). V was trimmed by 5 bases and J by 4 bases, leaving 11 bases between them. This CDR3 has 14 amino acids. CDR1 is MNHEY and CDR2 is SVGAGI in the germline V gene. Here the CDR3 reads CASSKTRPTGELFF. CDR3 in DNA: TGTGCCAGCAGTAAGACTAGACCCACCGGGGAGCTGTTTTTT.

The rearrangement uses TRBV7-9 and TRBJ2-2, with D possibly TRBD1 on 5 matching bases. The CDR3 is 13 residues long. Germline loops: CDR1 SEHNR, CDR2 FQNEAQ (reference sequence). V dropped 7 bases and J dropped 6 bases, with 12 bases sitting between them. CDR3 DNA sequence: TGTGCCAGCACCCACAGGTGGGCCGGGGAGCTGTTTTTT. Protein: CASTHRWAGELFF.

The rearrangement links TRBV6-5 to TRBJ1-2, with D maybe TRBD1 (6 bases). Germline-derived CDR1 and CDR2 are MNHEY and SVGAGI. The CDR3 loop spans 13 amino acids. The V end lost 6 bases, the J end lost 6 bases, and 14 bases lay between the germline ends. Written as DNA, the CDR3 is TGTGCCAGCAGGACAACAGGGCTTCATGGCTACACCTTC. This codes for CASRTTGLHGYTF.

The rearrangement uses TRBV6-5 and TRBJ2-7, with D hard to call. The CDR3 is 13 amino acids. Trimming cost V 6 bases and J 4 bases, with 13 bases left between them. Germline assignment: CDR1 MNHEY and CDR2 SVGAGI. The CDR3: CASRPGPFYEQYF. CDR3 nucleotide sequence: TGTGCCAGCAGACCGGGTCCCTTTTACGAGCAGTACTTC.

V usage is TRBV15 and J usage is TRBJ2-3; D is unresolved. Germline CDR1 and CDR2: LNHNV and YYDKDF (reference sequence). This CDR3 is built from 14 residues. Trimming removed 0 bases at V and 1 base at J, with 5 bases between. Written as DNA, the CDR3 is TGTGCCACCAGCAGAGATCGCGGCACAGATACGCAGTATTTT. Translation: CATSRDRGTDTQYF.

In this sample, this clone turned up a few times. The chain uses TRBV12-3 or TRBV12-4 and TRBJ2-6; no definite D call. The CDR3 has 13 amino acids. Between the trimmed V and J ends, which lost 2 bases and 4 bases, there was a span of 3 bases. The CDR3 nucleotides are TGTGCCAGCAGTTTACCCGGGGCCAACGTCCTGACTTTC. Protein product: CASSLPGANVLTF.

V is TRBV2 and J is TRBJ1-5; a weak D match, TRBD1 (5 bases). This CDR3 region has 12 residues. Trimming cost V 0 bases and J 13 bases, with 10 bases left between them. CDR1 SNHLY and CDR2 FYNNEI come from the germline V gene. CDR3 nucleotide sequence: TGTGCCAGCAGTGAAGCGCGACAGACGCAGCATTTT. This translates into CASSEARQTQHF.

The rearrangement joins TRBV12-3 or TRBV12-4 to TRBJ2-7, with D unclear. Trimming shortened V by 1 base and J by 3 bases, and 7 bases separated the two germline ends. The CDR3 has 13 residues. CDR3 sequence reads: CASSLGSFYEQYF. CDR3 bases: TGTGCCAGCAGTTTAGGCAGTTTCTACGAGCAGTACTTC.

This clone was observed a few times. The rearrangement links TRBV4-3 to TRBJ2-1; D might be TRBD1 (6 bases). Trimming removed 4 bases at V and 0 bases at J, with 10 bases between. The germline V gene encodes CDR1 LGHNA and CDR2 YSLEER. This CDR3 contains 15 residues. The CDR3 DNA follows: TGCGCCAGCAGCCCTCAGGGGAGCTCCTACAATGAGCAGTTCTTC. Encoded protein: CASSPQGSSYNEQFF.